The clone carrying this T cell receptor (beta chain) was picked up a small number of times. Its specificity is not known. The data are from a study of cytomegalovirus exposure and HLA in healthy donors. The germline V gene has CDR1 SNHLY and CDR2 FYNNEI. There are 15 residues in the CDR3. V lost 5 bases and J 5 bases, leaving 15 bases between the germline ends. Primers for the PCR totalled 60 Vbeta and 13 Jbeta. The repertoire was sequenced with immunoSEQ multiplex PCR; TCRdb's copy has only in-frame clones and lacks some. The table lists about 110,000 clones, around 75% of them singletons. Findings and limits, study-wide: Many donors shared some public TCRs, even though most TCR sequences were rare. Donors belonging to an Asian-associated ancestry cluster reportedly showed fewer N-insertions in productive TCRs than the approximately 640-donor mean, according to what a later analysis found.

The receptor's source is a male donor in good health and CMV-seropositive. V is TRBV2 and J is TRBJ2-2; tentatively, D is TRBD1 (6 bases). Sequencing used PBMCs. The CDR3, as DNA: TGTGCCAGCAGTTTCCTTACAGGGTTAACCGGGGAGCTGTTTTTT. Translated: CASSFLTGLTGELFF.